Presented here are 14 T cell receptor beta chains from one specimen sequenced in a study of identical twins. TCRdb analysed the 5' RACE reads with MiXCR anew, one entry per CDR3 protein. This table holds about 430,000 distinct CDR3 sequences, around 18% found once. The material sequenced was naive T cells sorted from blood. The receptors were gathered from a man aged 50-59 years in good health.

This clonotype was picked up many times. V gene TRBV6-2 or TRBV6-3 combines with J gene TRBJ1-5; D uncertain. V shed 2 bases and J shed 2 bases, with 10 bases lying between them. The CDR3 covers 15 residues. Germline CDR1 and CDR2: MNHEY and SVGEGT. CDR3 coding DNA: TGTGCCAGCAGTTACGGAAGGATTGGCAATCAGCCCCAGCATTTT. Its translation: CASSYGRIGNQPQHF.

This chain joins TRBV24-1 and TRBJ2-3; 8 bases line up with TRBD2. Germline-derived CDR1 and CDR2 are KGHDR and SFDVKD. The CDR3 is made up of 15 amino acids. With 4 bases clipped from V and 5 bases from J, the junction kept 7 bases outside the gene matches. The CDR3 region is CATSDHSGDGDTQYF. CDR3 nucleotide sequence: TGTGCCACCAGTGACCATAGCGGGGACGGAGATACGCAGTATTTT.

There are many counts of this clonotype. The rearrangement links TRBV20-1 to TRBJ2-7; TRBD1 might be the D (5 bases). The germline V and J ends were trimmed by 2 bases and 3 bases, with 14 bases remaining between them. The CDR3 is 14 amino acids. The germline CDR1 and CDR2 sequences are DFQATT and SNEGSKA (reference sequence). The CDR3 spells CSARPLGRDYEQYF. The CDR3 DNA sequence: TGCAGTGCTAGACCCCTCGGCAGGGACTACGAGCAGTACTTC.

This clonotype was observed at least ten times. This sequence joins TRBV15 and TRBJ2-7, with D unclear. The CDR3 runs to 14 residues. V lost 0 bases and J 3 bases, leaving 9 bases between the germline ends. Germline assignment: CDR1 LNHNV and CDR2 YYDKDF (reference sequence). The CDR3 DNA reads as TGTGCCACCAGCAGAGATATGAACTTCTACGAGCAGTACTTC. Protein sequence: CATSRDMNFYEQYF.

The sample holds many counts of this clonotype. The CDR3 DNA sequence: TGCAGTGCTAGAGGGGGACAGGAAAAACTGTTTTTT. Translation gives CSARGGQEKLFF. This rearrangement joins TRBV20-1 to TRBJ1-4; 7 bases are shared with TRBD1. This CDR3 comprises 12 residues. J gave up 8 bases and V 1 base, and 1 base lay outside the gene matches. Germline V gives CDR1 DFQATT, CDR2 SNEGSKA (reference sequence).

V is TRBV6-2 or TRBV6-3 and J is TRBJ2-2; D is unclear. This CDR3 comprises 12 residues. Per the germline V gene, CDR1 is MNHEY and CDR2 is SVGEGT. V lost 2 bases to trimming and J lost 7 bases, with 5 bases between them. In nucleotides, the CDR3 is TGTGCCAGCAGTTACGACGGCGGGGAGCTGTTTTTT. This sequence encodes CASSYDGGELFF.

V is TRBV5-1 and J is TRBJ1-2; TRBD1 agrees at 9 bases. Germline values: CDR1 SGHRS, CDR2 YFSETQ. This CDR3 region has 17 residues. Trimming at V came to 3 bases and at J to 0 bases, leaving 9 bases not matched to a gene. DNA for the CDR3: TGCGCCAGCAGCTCAATCGGGACAGGGATCTCTAACTATGGCTACACCTTC. Encoded protein: CASSSIGTGISNYGYTF. Supplemented by reference TRBV5-1 and TRBJ1-2, the full variable domain reads KAGVTQTPRYLIKTRGQQVTLSCSPISGHRSVSWYQQTPGQGLQFLFEYFSETQRNKGNFPGRFSGRQFSNSRSEMNVSTLELGDSALYLCASSSIGTGISNYGYTFGSGTRLTVV.

J is TRBJ1-2 and V is TRBV6-5, with D hard to call. The germline gives CDR1 MNHEY, CDR2 SVGAGI. V gave up 2 bases and J gave up 0 bases, with 10 bases separating them. There are 15 residues in the CDR3. CDR3 nucleotide sequence: TGTGCCAGCAGTTACAATGGAGGTTCTAACTATGGCTACACCTTC. As protein: CASSYNGGSNYGYTF.

Only a few counts were recorded for this clonotype. V and J are TRBV20-1 and TRBJ2-1, with TRBD2 matching over 12 bases. Germline V CDR1 and CDR2: DFQATT, SNEGSKA (reference sequence). Unmatched junction bases numbered 14, after V lost 6 bases and J lost 8 bases. CDR3 size: 16 residues. The CDR3 loop reads CSAPLAGGRGSYEQFF. The CDR3 nucleotides are TGCAGTGCCCCCCTAGCGGGAGGGAGGGGTAGCTATGAGCAGTTCTTC.

J is TRBJ1-6 and V is TRBV10-3; TRBD1 matches at 9 bases. CDR1 ENHRY and CDR2 SYGVKD come from the germline V gene. Trimming at V came to 9 bases and at J to 7 bases, leaving 7 bases not matched to a gene. The CDR3 extends over 14 amino acids. The CDR3 DNA reads TGTGCCATGGCCCCCGGGACAGGGAATTCACCCCTCCACTTT. Encoded protein: CAMAPGTGNSPLHF.

This clonotype was detected a few times. The chain links TRBV4-3 to TRBJ2-7; D not certain. The V end lost 4 bases, the J end lost 5 bases, and 12 bases lay between the germline ends. This CDR3 has 13 residues. Germline values: CDR1 LGHNA, CDR2 YSLEER. The CDR3, as DNA: TGCGCCAGCAGCCCGGTGAGTTTCCACGAGCAGTACTTC. Translating gives CASSPVSFHEQYF.

This chain joins TRBV4-2 and TRBJ2-7; D is possibly TRBD1 or TRBD2 (5 bases each). From germline, CDR1 is LGHNA and CDR2 YNFKEQ. This CDR3 spans 14 amino acids. Trimming left V 6 bases short and J 5 bases short, with 17 bases between. This chain's CDR3 is CASRAGTHLNEQYF. CDR3 bases: TGTGCCAGCAGAGCTGGGACCCATCTTAACGAGCAGTACTTC.

The chain uses TRBV12-3 or TRBV12-4 and TRBJ2-7; D unresolved. V gave up 5 bases and J gave up 3 bases, with 11 bases separating them. CDR3 length equals 13 residues. CDR3 nucleotide sequence: TGTGCCAGCAGTCGAGACGCAGGCTACGAGCAGTACTTC. This translates into CASSRDAGYEQYF.

V gene TRBV20-1 combines with J gene TRBJ2-5; perhaps TRBD1 as D (6 bases). The germline gives CDR1 DFQATT, CDR2 SNEGSKA (reference sequence). The ends were cut back, 2 bases at V and 1 base at J, with 23 bases in the middle. The CDR3 covers 18 residues. The CDR3 reads CSARPRTVDHLFQETQYF. CDR3 nucleotides: TGCAGTGCTAGACCAAGGACAGTCGACCACCTTTTCCAAGAGACCCAGTACTTC.